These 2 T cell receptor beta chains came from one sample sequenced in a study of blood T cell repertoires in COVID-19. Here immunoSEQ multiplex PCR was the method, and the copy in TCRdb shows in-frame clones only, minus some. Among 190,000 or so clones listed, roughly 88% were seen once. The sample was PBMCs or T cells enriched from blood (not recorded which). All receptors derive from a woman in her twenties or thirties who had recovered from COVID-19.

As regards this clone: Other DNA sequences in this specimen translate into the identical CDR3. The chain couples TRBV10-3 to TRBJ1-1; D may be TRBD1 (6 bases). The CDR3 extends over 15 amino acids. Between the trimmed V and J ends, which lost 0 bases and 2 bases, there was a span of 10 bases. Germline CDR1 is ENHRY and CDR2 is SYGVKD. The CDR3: CAISESQGTNTEAFF. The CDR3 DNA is TGTGCCATCAGTGAGTCGCAGGGGACAAACACTGAAGCTTTCTTT.

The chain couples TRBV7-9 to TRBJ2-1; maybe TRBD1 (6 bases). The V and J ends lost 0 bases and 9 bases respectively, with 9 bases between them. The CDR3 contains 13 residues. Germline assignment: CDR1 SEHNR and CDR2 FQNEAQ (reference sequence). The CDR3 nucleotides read TGTGCCAGCAGCTTAGCTAGCAGGGGTGAGCAGTTCTTC. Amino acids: CASSLASRGEQFF.